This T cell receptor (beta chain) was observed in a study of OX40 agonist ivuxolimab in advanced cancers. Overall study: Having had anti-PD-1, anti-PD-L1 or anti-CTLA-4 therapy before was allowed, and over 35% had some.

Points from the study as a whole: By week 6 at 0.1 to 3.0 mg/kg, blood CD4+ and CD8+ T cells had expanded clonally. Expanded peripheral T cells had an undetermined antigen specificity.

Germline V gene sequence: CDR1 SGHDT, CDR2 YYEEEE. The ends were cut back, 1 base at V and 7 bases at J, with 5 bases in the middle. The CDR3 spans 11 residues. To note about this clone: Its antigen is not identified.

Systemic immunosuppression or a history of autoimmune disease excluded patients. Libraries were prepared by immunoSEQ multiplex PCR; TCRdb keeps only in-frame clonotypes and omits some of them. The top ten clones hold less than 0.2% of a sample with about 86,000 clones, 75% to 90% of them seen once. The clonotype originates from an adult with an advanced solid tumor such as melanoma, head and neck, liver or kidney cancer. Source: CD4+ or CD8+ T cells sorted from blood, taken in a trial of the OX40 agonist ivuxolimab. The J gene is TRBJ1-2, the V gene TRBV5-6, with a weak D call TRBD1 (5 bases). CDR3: CASSLQGGYTF. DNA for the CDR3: TGTGCCAGCAGCTTGCAGGGTGGCTACACCTTC.